This TCR beta chain came from a study of T cell repertoires in cytomegalovirus infection. The CDR3 has 16 amino acids. V shed 3 bases, J shed 9 bases, and the junction held 7 bases outside the gene matches. Germline V gene lookup returns CDR1 SEHNR and CDR2 FQNEAQ (reference sequence). A single record per CDR3 protein comes from TCRdb applying MiXCR to the reads. The data show about 310,000 distinct CDR3 sequences, approximately 25% seen once. The sample holds many counts of this clonotype. No antigen is known for it. The chain carries TRBV7-9 and TRBJ2-1; 14 bases are a match to TRBD2. The source material was cultured PBMCs, sampled from culture after CMV antigen stimulation. The sequence came from a human donor in good health (CMV status not recorded). Some clones in this sample may be carry-over from other donors' samples. CDR3 sequence: CASSFGGTSGSSEQFF. The CDR3 DNA sequence: TGTGCCAGCAGCTTCGGAGGGACTAGCGGGAGCAGTGAGCAGTTCTTC.